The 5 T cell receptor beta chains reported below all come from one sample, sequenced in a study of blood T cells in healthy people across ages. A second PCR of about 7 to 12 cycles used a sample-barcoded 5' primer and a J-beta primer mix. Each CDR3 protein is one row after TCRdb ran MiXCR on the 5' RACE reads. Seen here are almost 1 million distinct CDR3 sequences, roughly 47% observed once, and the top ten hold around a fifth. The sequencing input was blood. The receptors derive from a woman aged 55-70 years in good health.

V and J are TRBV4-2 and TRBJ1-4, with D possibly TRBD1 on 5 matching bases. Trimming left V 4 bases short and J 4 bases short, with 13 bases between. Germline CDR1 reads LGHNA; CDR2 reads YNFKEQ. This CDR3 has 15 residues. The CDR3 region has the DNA TGTGCCAGCAGCCCGACCGGGACCTTTAATGAAAAACTGTTTTTT. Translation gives CASSPTGTFNEKLFF.

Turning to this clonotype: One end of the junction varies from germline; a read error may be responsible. The CDR3 is CAGSREADTQYF. CDR3 bases: TGCGCCGGCAGCAGGGAAGCAGATACGCAGTATTTT. The genes are TRBV5-1 and TRBJ2-3; D may be TRBD1 (5 bases). The germline V gene has CDR1 SGHRS and CDR2 YFSETQ. The CDR3 is 12 amino acids. The full variable domain, rest sourced from reference TRBV5-1 and TRBJ2-3, is KAGVTQTPRYLIKTRGQQVTLSCSPISGHRSVSWYQQTPGQGLQFLFEYFSETQRNKGNFPGRFSGRQFSNSRSEMNVSTLELGDSALYLCAGSREADTQYFGPGTRLTVL.

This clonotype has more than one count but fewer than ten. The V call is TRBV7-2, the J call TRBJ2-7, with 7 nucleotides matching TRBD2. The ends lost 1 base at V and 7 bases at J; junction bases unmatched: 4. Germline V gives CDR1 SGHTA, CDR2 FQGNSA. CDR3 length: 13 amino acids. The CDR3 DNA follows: TGTGCCAGCAGCTTAGTCGAGGGAGGGGAGCAGTACTTC. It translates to CASSLVEGGEQYF.

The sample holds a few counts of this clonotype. CDR3 protein: CASSPLAATQYF. DNA for the CDR3: TGTGCCAGCAGCCCACTAGCCGCTACGCAGTATTTT. The chain is built from TRBV7-2 and TRBJ2-3, with D perhaps TRBD2 (6 bases). Between the trimmed V and J ends, which lost 5 bases and 8 bases, there was a span of 11 bases. Per germline, CDR1 SGHTA and CDR2 FQGNSA. This CDR3 spans 12 amino acids.

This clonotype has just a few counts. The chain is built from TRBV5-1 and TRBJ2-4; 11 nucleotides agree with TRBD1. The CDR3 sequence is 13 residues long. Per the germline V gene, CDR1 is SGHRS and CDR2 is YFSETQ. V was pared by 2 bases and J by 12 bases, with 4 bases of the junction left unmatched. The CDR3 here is CASSFYGTGGQYF. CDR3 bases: TGCGCCAGCAGCTTCTATGGGACAGGGGGTCAGTACTTC.